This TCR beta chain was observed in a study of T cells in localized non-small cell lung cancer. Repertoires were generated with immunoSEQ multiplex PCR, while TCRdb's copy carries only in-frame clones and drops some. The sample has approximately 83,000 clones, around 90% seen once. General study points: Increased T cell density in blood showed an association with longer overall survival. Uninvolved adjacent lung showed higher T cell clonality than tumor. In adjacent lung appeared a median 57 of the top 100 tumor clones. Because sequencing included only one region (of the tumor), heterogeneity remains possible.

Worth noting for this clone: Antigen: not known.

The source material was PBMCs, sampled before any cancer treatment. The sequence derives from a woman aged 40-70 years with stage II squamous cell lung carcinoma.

DNA for the CDR3: TGTGCCAGCAGTCGCGCGGGGCCCACTGAAGCTTTCTTT. Protein sequence: CASSRAGPTEAFF. The genes are TRBV6-5 and TRBJ1-1; possibly TRBD1 for D (5 bases). V lost 5 bases, J lost 4 bases, and 11 bases lay in between. This CDR3 contains 13 residues. CDR1 MNHEY and CDR2 SVGAGI come from the germline V gene.